This paragraph reports one T cell receptor (beta chain). Participants, about 18 to 100 years old, spanned under 30 US areas. Researchers sorted participants into cohorts using their self-reported clinical history. Two negative PCRs, clearance, or symptom resolution characterized the recovered Cohort 3 donors. The data were taken from a study of blood T cell repertoires in COVID-19. On the study more broadly: Sources were T cells, B-cell-depleted T cells, or PBMCs; the material itself was cDNA or gDNA.

Trimming pared 6 bases from V and 0 bases from J, leaving 23 bases between. The CDR3 length is 19 residues. In germline, CDR1 is MNHEY, CDR2 SMNVEV (reference sequence). The method was immunoSEQ multiplex PCR; TCRdb's version includes in-frame clones alone and lacks a portion of them. This table has 300,000 to 350,000 clones, roughly 90% appearing once. The chain couples TRBV27 to TRBJ1-4, with a possible D match to TRBD1 (5 bases). Material: PBMCs or T cells enriched from blood (not recorded which). This clonotype originated in a woman in her 30s who had recovered from COVID-19. The CDR3 region has the DNA TGTGCCAGCAGCCCGGGACTCAGGGTCGGGTTTGCAACTAATGAAAAACTGTTTTTT. Residues: CASSPGLRVGFATNEKLFF.